A selection of T cell receptor beta chains follows, all from one sample in a study of T cells in Graves' hyperthyroidism and ophthalmopathy. TCRdb called the multiplex PCR reads again in MiXCR, with one record for every CDR3 protein. Counted here are around 340,000 distinct CDR3 sequences, around 23% occurring once; the ten biggest clones make up about 50%. The sequenced sample consisted of blood. The receptors here all came from a woman aged 45-59 years with Graves' hyperthyroidism. CDR3s include the opening cysteine and the closing phenylalanine or tryptophan. A D gene is named only where the DNA matches it firmly. Expanded clones get a size class; other rows say once, few or many, or leave the size out.

cdr3_aa cdr3_nt v_call clone_size j_call d_call
CSARLSTSRFSGELFF TGCAGTGCGAGGCTATCGACTAGCCGTTTCAGCGGGGAGCTGTTTTTT TRBV20-1 many TRBJ2-2 TRBD2
CASSLGLKGYTF TGTGCCAGCAGTTTAGGACTTAAAGGCTACACCTTC TRBV28 - TRBJ1-2 -
CASKLGQGVYGYTF TGTGCCAGCAAGTTGGGACAGGGGGTCTATGGCTACACCTTC TRBV2 - TRBJ1-2 TRBD1
CSVEDPQQYF TGCAGCGTTGAAGATCCACAGCAGTACTTC TRBV29-1 - TRBJ2-7 -
CSARDPPHREQFF TGCAGTGCTAGAGACCCACCCCACAGAGAGCAGTTCTTC TRBV20-1 - TRBJ2-1 -
CASSRTQGRINGNQPQHF TGCGCCAGCAGCCGAACACAGGGTAGGATTAATGGCAATCAGCCCCAGCATTTT TRBV4-1 - TRBJ1-5 -
CASSAGDSGGYTF TGTGCCAGCAGTGCAGGGGACTCCGGGGGCTACACCTTC TRBV12-3/TRBV12-4 many TRBJ1-2 -
CASSQGGRSYEQYF TGTGCCAGCAGTCAGGGGGGCCGCTCCTACGAGCAGTACTTC TRBV27 many TRBJ2-7 -
CSAGTGFHEQYF TGCAGCGCCGGGACAGGGTTCCACGAGCAGTACTTC TRBV29-1 - TRBJ2-7 TRBD1
CASSPTGLTNEKLFF TGTGCCAGCAGTCCTACAGGGTTGACTAATGAAAAACTGTTTTTT TRBV2 - TRBJ1-4 -
CASSPGGNWLNTEAFF TGTGCCAGCAGTCCCGGGGGAAATTGGCTGAACACTGAAGCTTTCTTT TRBV28 many TRBJ1-1 -
CASSLVLLTSGRRNEQFF TGTGCCAGCAGCTTAGTTCTCCTGACTAGCGGGAGGAGGAATGAGCAGTTCTTC TRBV11-2 many TRBJ2-1 TRBD2
CASSPIGGETQYF TGTGCCAGCAGTCCTATCGGGGGAGAGACCCAGTACTTC TRBV14 few TRBJ2-5 -
CASSPIRRQGEGSTDTQYF TGTGCCAGCTCACCGATACGACGACAGGGAGAAGGTAGCACAGATACGCAGTATTTT TRBV18 - TRBJ2-3 TRBD1
CASSLETGRDYGYTF TGTGCCAGCAGCTTGGAAACAGGGAGGGACTATGGCTACACCTTC TRBV5-4 - TRBJ1-2 -
CASSPGLAAYEQYF TGTGCCAGCAGTCCCGGACTAGCGGCCTACGAGCAGTACTTC TRBV27 many TRBJ2-7 TRBD2
CASSPPTGSYNEQFF TGTGCCAGCTCACCACCAACGGGCTCCTACAATGAGCAGTTCTTC TRBV18 many TRBJ2-1 -
CSARTGVLGNTIYF TGCAGTGCTAGGACAGGGGTACTTGGTAACACCATATATTTT TRBV20-1 - TRBJ1-3 TRBD1